These 24 T cell receptor beta chains share one sample of origin, sequenced in a study of T cell responses to AZD1222 COVID-19 vaccine. Here immunoSEQ multiplex PCR was the method, and the copy in TCRdb shows in-frame clones only, minus some. This sample has around 160,000 clones, with around 91% found just once. This material consisted of peripheral blood, taken on day 0 of AZD1222 vaccination. All receptors come from an adult in good health.

The rearrangement uses TRBV7-6 and TRBJ2-1; either TRBD1 or TRBD2 may fit D (5 bases each). The length of the CDR3 is 16 residues. CDR1 is SGHVS, CDR2 FNYEAQ, per germline. Trimming shortened V by 5 bases and J by 6 bases, and 20 bases separated the two germline ends. The CDR3 is CASSPRARDGGNEQFF. The CDR3 DNA reads as TGTGCCAGCAGCCCCCGAGCGAGGGACGGCGGCAATGAGCAGTTCTTC.

The DNA of the CDR3 is TGTGCCAGCAGTTACTCACACCTTCCGGGACAGGGAAACTACGAGCAGTACTTC. It is translated as CASSYSHLPGQGNYEQYF. The J gene is TRBJ2-7, the V gene TRBV6-2 or TRBV6-3, with 9 bases identical to TRBD1. The trim removed 0 bases at V and 3 bases at J, leaving 12 bases unmatched. This CDR3 has 18 amino acids. The germline V gene has CDR1 MNHEY and CDR2 SVGEGT.

The chain couples TRBV3-1 (or the pseudogene TRBV3-2) to TRBJ1-6; D unresolved. CDR1 and CDR2 from the germline V gene are LGHDT and YNNKEL (reference sequence). Trimming stripped 0 bases from V and 0 bases from J, with 9 bases between. There are 17 residues in the CDR3. The CDR3 loop reads CASSQEKASSYNSPLHF. The CDR3 DNA follows: TGTGCCAGCAGCCAAGAAAAGGCGAGCTCCTATAATTCACCCCTCCACTTT.

The genes are TRBV5-6 and TRBJ1-5; 7 bases match TRBD1. The germline gives CDR1 SGHDT, CDR2 YYEEEE. This CDR3 has 14 amino acids. The V segment lost 2 bases and the J segment 7 bases; nucleotides outside the gene matches: 6. The CDR3 loop reads CASSLGQAGQPQHF. The CDR3 coding sequence is TGTGCCAGCAGCTTAGGACAGGCTGGCCAGCCCCAGCATTTT.

The chain recombines TRBV7-2 with TRBJ2-7; possible D gene TRBD1, 5 bases. Germline V gene sequence: CDR1 SGHTA, CDR2 FQGNSA. The CDR3 contains 14 residues. V was pared by 1 base and J by 0 bases, with 7 bases between. The CDR3, as DNA: TGTGCCAGCAGCTTAGGCGGACACTCCTACGAGCAGTACTTC. Translated: CASSLGGHSYEQYF.

The table lists this clone with a few counts. V gene TRBV6-5 combines with J gene TRBJ1-6; tentatively, D is TRBD1 (6 bases). The V end lost 9 bases, the J end lost 7 bases, and 13 bases lay between the germline ends. Germline CDR1 is MNHEY and CDR2 is SVGAGI. CDR3 length: 13 amino acids. CDR3 protein: CASGVDRNSPLHF. CDR3 DNA: TGTGCCAGTGGGGTGGACAGAAATTCACCCCTCCACTTT.

The gene calls are TRBV19 and TRBJ1-5; D gene ambiguous. Germline V gene sequence: CDR1 LNHDA, CDR2 SQIVND (reference sequence). The CDR3 consists of 13 residues. The germline V and J ends were trimmed by 5 bases and 10 bases, with 15 bases remaining between them. CDR3 in DNA: TGTGCCAGTAGTCCTGGCGTCCGGGGACCCCAGCATTTT. Translated: CASSPGVRGPQHF.

The chain couples TRBV18 to TRBJ1-5; 10 bases agree with TRBD1. After removal of 6 bases from V and 4 bases from J, the junction contained 0 bases not matched to a gene. Germline-derived CDR1 and CDR2 are KGHSH and LQKENI. CDR3 length: 13 amino acids. DNA of the CDR3: TGTGCCAGCTCGGGACAGGGGAATCAGCCCCAGCATTTT. It encodes CASSGQGNQPQHF.

The chain couples TRBV4-1 to TRBJ2-1, with a possible D match to TRBD2 (7 bases). This CDR3 is 17 amino acids long. Trimming removed 1 base from V and 9 bases from J, with 22 bases in between. The germline gives CDR1 MGHRA, CDR2 YSYEKL. The CDR3 protein is CASSQGPDRLSGGEQFF. The DNA of the CDR3 is TGCGCCAGCAGCCAAGGCCCGGACAGACTGTCGGGGGGTGAGCAGTTCTTC.

V gene TRBV7-8 combines with J gene TRBJ1-1; weak D call: TRBD1 (5 bases). The CDR3 covers 13 residues. V gave up 1 base and J gave up 6 bases, with 9 bases separating them. The germline gives CDR1 SGHVS, CDR2 FQNEAQ. In DNA, the CDR3 is TGTGCCAGCAGCTTAGGGGGCCGTCCTGAAGCTTTCTTT. As protein: CASSLGGRPEAFF.

This chain uses TRBV4-3 with TRBJ1-4, with a weak D call TRBD1 (5 bases). Deletions cut 4 bases from V and 4 bases from J, with 13 bases between. This CDR3 is 15 amino acids long. Looked up from germline, CDR1 is LGHNA and CDR2 is YSLEER. Written as DNA, the CDR3 is TGCGCCAGCAGCCCGCGTATAGGGGATAATGAAAAACTGTTTTTT. As protein: CASSPRIGDNEKLFF.

This clone has a single count. The gene calls are TRBV7-2 and TRBJ1-4, with D possibly matching TRBD1 (5 bases). V lost 5 bases to trimming and J lost 2 bases, with 12 bases between them. Germline CDR1 and CDR2: SGHTA and FQGNSA. The CDR3 consists of 15 residues. The CDR3 nucleotides are TGTGCCAGCAGCCCCAGTTCAGGGACTAATGAAAAACTGTTTTTT. This encodes CASSPSSGTNEKLFF.

The chain joins TRBV18 to TRBJ2-7, with D perhaps matching TRBD1 (5 bases). The germline V gene encodes CDR1 KGHSH and CDR2 LQKENI. Between the trimmed V and J ends, which lost 6 bases and 6 bases, there was a span of 24 bases. This CDR3 has 16 amino acids. For the CDR3, the DNA is TGTGCCAGCTCTTGGGGCCCCGGCAGTCCTCCGGGCGAGCAGTACTTC. Protein sequence: CASSWGPGSPPGEQYF.

J is TRBJ2-4 and V is TRBV19, with D hard to call. This CDR3 has 18 amino acids. V lost 5 bases and J 0 bases, leaving 20 bases between the germline ends. Germline-derived CDR1 and CDR2 are LNHDA and SQIVND (reference sequence). The CDR3 is CASSAQGKGTVAKNIQYF. The CDR3 nucleotides are TGTGCCAGTAGTGCCCAAGGCAAGGGTACCGTAGCCAAAAACATTCAGTACTTC.

The chain has TRBV5-1 and TRBJ2-1, with D maybe TRBD2 (7 bases). CDR1 is SGHRS, CDR2 YFSETQ, per germline. The V end was cut by 0 bases, the J end by 10 bases, with 20 bases between. CDR3 length equals 16 residues. CDR3 nucleotide sequence: TGCGCCAGCAGCTTGGATACTCGCGGGGGCCGGGGGGAGCAGTTCTTC. Amino acids: CASSLDTRGGRGEQFF.

The V call is TRBV7-2, the J call TRBJ2-2; D ambiguous. The germline gives CDR1 SGHTA, CDR2 FQGNSA. Trimming removed 4 bases at V and 4 bases at J, with 16 bases between. This CDR3 is built from 16 residues. This chain's CDR3 is CASSWSSSAGTGELFF. In nucleotides, the CDR3 is TGTGCCAGCAGCTGGTCCTCTAGTGCCGGCACCGGGGAGCTGTTTTTT.

The chain employs TRBV7-9 and TRBJ2-2, with 7 bases fitting TRBD1. The germline V gene encodes CDR1 SEHNR and CDR2 FQNEAQ (reference sequence). With 3 bases clipped from V and 3 bases from J, the junction kept 1 base outside the gene matches. The CDR3 runs to 14 residues. Here the CDR3 reads CASSFTGDTGELFF. CDR3 DNA sequence: TGTGCCAGCAGCTTTACAGGGGACACCGGGGAGCTGTTTTTT.

The chain joins TRBV9 to TRBJ2-7, with D maybe TRBD1 (5 bases). In germline, CDR1 is SGDLS, CDR2 YYNGEE. Deletions cut 0 bases from V and 5 bases from J, with 12 bases between. The length of the CDR3 is 14 residues. CDR3 DNA sequence: TGTGCCAGCAGCGTAGCTCCCTTGGGGCACGAGCAGTACTTC. Translated, it gives CASSVAPLGHEQYF.

The chain carries TRBV3-1 (or the pseudogene TRBV3-2) and TRBJ1-2; maybe TRBD1 (5 bases). This CDR3 has 15 residues. V was shortened by 8 bases and J by 2 bases, with 18 bases between the two germline ends. Germline V CDR1 and CDR2: LGHDT, YNNKEL (reference sequence). Here the CDR3 reads CASRGRLSRNYGYTF. CDR3 DNA sequence: TGTGCCAGCCGGGGCAGGCTTTCGCGGAACTATGGCTACACCTTC.

The genes are TRBV15 and TRBJ2-5; TRBD1 agrees at 10 bases. The CDR3 is 15 residues long. The trim removed 8 bases at V and 1 base at J, leaving 7 bases unmatched. Germline CDR1 reads LNHNV; CDR2 reads YYDKDF (reference sequence). The CDR3 loop reads CATGRDRGPQETQYF. The DNA for the CDR3 is TGTGCCACCGGAAGGGACAGGGGCCCCCAAGAGACCCAGTACTTC.

The chain uses TRBV7-3 and TRBJ2-5, with TRBD2 identical over 9 bases. This CDR3 region has 14 residues. V was pared by 3 bases and J by 2 bases, with 1 base of the junction left unmatched. Germline V gene data show CDR1 as SGHTA and CDR2 as FQGTGA. CDR3 sequence reads: CASSFLAGQETQYF. The CDR3 coding sequence is TGTGCCAGCAGCTTCCTAGCGGGGCAAGAGACCCAGTACTTC. Using reference TRBV7-3 and TRBJ2-5 for the parts outside the CDR3, the full variable domain is GAGVSQTPSNKVTEKGKYVELRCDPISGHTALYWYRQSLGQGPEFLIYFQGTGAADDSGLPNDRFFAVRPEGSVSTLKIQRTERGDSAVYLCASSFLAGQETQYFGPGTRLLVL.

The chain combines TRBV7-9 with TRBJ1-1; no reliable D call. Germline CDR1 is SEHNR and CDR2 is FQNEAQ (reference sequence). The CDR3 extends over 17 amino acids. Trimming removed 1 base at V and 0 bases at J, with 15 bases between. The CDR3 region is CASSLGERVGMNTEAFF. CDR3 DNA: TGTGCCAGCAGCTTAGGGGAACGGGTCGGTATGAACACTGAAGCTTTCTTT.

Here the CDR3 DNA reads TGTGCCAGCACTCGGGACAGATATTACGAGCAGTACTTC. Translated, it gives CASTRDRYYEQYF. V and J are TRBV7-2 and TRBJ2-7; TRBD1 agrees at 7 bases. This CDR3 has 13 amino acids. Losses at the gene ends were 7 bases for V and 4 bases for J; bases not matched to a gene: 7. Germline CDR1 reads SGHTA; CDR2 reads FQGNSA.

This chain uses TRBV7-9 with TRBJ2-1; 8 nucleotides align to TRBD2. The CDR3 loop spans 15 amino acids. V lost 3 bases to trimming and J lost 9 bases; unmatched junction nucleotides: 10. Germline V CDR1 and CDR2: SEHNR, FQNEAQ (reference sequence). The CDR3 bases are TGTGCCAGCAGCTTGAAGAGACTAGCGCTGGGTGAGCAGTTCTTC. It yields the protein CASSLKRLALGEQFF. Combining the CDR3 with reference TRBV7-9 and TRBJ2-1 gives the whole variable domain DTGVSQNPRHKITKRGQNVTFRCDPISEHNRLYWYRQTLGQGPEFLTYFQNEAQLEKSRLLSDRFSAERPKGSFSTLEIQRTEQGDSAMYLCASSLKRLALGEQFFGPGTRLTVL.